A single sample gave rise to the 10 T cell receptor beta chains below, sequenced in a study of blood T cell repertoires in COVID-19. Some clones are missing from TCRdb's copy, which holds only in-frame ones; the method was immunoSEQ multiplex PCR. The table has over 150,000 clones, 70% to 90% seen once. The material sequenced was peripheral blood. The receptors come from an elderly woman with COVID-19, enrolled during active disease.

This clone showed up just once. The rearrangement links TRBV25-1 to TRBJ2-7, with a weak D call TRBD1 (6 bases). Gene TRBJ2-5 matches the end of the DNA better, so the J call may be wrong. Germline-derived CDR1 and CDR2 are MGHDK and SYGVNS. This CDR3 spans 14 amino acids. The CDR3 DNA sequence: TGTGCCAGCAGTCTACCAGGGGAACCCATGACCCAGTACTTC. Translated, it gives CASSLPGEPMTQYF.

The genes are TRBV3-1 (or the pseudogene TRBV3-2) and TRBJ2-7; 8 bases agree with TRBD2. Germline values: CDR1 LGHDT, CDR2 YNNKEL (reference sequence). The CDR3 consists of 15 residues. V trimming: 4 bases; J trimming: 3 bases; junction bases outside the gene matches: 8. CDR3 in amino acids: CASSPNSGVNYEQYF. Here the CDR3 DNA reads TGTGCCAGCAGCCCGAATAGCGGGGTGAACTACGAGCAGTACTTC.

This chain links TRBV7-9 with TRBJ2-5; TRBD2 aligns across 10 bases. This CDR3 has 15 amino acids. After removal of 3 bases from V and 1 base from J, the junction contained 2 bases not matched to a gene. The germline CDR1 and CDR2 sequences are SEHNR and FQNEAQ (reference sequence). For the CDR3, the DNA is TGTGCCAGCAGCTTTCTAGCGGGAGCCCAAGAGACCCAGTACTTC. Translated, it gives CASSFLAGAQETQYF.

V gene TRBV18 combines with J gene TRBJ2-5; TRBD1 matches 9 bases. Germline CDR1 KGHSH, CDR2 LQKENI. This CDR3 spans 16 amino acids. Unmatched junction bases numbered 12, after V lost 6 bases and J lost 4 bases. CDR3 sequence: CASSPGTGPVSETQYF. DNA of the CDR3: TGTGCCAGCTCGCCCGGGACAGGGCCAGTTTCAGAGACCCAGTACTTC.

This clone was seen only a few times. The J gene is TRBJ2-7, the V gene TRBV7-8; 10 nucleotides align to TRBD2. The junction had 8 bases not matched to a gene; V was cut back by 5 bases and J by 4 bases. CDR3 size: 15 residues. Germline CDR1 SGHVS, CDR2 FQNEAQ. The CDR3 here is CASSSRGLALYEQYF. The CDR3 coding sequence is TGTGCCAGCAGCAGCAGGGGACTAGCGCTTTACGAGCAGTACTTC.

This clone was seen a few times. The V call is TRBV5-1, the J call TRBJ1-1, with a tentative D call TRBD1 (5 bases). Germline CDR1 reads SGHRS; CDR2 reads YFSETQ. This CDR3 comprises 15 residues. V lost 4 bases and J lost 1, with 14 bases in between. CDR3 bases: TGCGCCAGCAGCCCCACACAGGTTACGAACACTGAAGCTTTCTTT. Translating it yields CASSPTQVTNTEAFF.

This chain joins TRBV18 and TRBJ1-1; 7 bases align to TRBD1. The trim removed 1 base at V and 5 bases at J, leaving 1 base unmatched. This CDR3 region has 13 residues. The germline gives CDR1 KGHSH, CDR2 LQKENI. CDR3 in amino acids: CASSPQGATEAFF. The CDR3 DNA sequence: TGTGCCAGCTCACCACAGGGGGCGACTGAAGCTTTCTTT.

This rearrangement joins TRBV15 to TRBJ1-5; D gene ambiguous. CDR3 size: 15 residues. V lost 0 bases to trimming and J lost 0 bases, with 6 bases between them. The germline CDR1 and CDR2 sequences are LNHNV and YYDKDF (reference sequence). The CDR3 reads CATSRDPSSNQPQHF. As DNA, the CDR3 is TGTGCCACCAGCAGAGATCCCAGTAGCAATCAGCCCCAGCATTTT.

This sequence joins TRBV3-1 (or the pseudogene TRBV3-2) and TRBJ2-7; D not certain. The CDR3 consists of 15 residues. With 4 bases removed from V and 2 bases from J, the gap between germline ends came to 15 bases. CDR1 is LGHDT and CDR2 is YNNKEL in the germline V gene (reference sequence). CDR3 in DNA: TGTGCCAGCAGCCCCCGCGGCAGTTTTGCCTACGAGCAGTACTTC. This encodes CASSPRGSFAYEQYF.

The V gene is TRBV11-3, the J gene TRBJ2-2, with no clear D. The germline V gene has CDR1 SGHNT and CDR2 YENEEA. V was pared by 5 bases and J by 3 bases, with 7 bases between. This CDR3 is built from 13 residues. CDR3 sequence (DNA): TGTGCCAGCAGCCACAGAGACACCGGGGAGCTGTTTTTT. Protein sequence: CASSHRDTGELFF.